These 16 T cell receptor beta chains were sequenced from one sample in a study of blood T cell repertoires in COVID-19. The data were produced by immunoSEQ multiplex PCR, yet TCRdb's version contains in-frame clones alone and is incomplete. The sample contains about 59,000 clones, about 76% of which appear only once. Material for sequencing was peripheral blood. Source of these receptors: a woman of 80 years or more with active or convalescent COVID-19.

V usage is TRBV27 and J usage is TRBJ1-5; 9 bases agree with TRBD1. J was trimmed by 6 bases and V by 6 bases; bases with no gene match: 3. The CDR3 is made up of 13 amino acids. Germline V gene sequence: CDR1 MNHEY, CDR2 SMNVEV (reference sequence). CDR3 amino acids: CASRKTGGQPQHF. CDR3 nucleotides: TGTGCCAGCAGAAAGACAGGGGGTCAGCCCCAGCATTTT.

DNA for the CDR3: TGTGCCAGCAGCTTCGTGCGGGGGGCCTACGAGCAGTACTTC. Its translation: CASSFVRGAYEQYF. This sequence joins TRBV5-6 and TRBJ2-7; 8 nucleotides match TRBD2. Trimming cost V 2 bases and J 2 bases; bases outside gene matches: 3. The CDR3 is made up of 14 amino acids. The germline gives CDR1 SGHDT, CDR2 YYEEEE.

This clone was seen ten or more times. This chain connects TRBV6-2 or TRBV6-3 to TRBJ1-4; 7 bases line up with TRBD1. The ends lost 5 bases at V and 8 bases at J; junction bases unmatched: 8. CDR3 length: 14 amino acids. Germline-derived CDR1 and CDR2 are MNHEY and SVGEGT. As DNA, the CDR3 is TGTGCCAGCAGTGATGGGACAGAGGCAGAAAAACTGTTTTTT. Encoded protein: CASSDGTEAEKLFF.

As DNA, the CDR3 is TGTGCCAGCGCATCTTTAGGGGTCACAGATACGCAGTATTTT. It is translated as CASASLGVTDTQYF. V is TRBV7-3 and J is TRBJ2-3; D possibly corresponds to TRBD1 (5 bases). The germline gives CDR1 SGHTA, CDR2 FQGTGA. The V and J ends lost 8 bases and 2 bases respectively, with 14 bases between them. This CDR3 spans 14 amino acids. Supplemented by reference TRBV7-3 and TRBJ2-3, the full variable domain reads GAGVSQTPSNKVTEKGKYVELRCDPISGHTALYWYRQSLGQGPEFLIYFQGTGAADDSGLPNDRFFAVRPEGSVSTLKIQRTERGDSAVYLCASASLGVTDTQYFGPGTRLTVL.

V gene TRBV27 combines with J gene TRBJ2-3; 9 positions match TRBD2. Unmatched junction bases numbered 13, after V lost 3 bases and J lost 0 bases. The CDR3 has 19 residues. The germline gives CDR1 MNHEY, CDR2 SMNVEV (reference sequence). CDR3 bases: TGTGCCAGCAGTTTCAGCGGGGGGTTTACAATAAGCAGCACAGATACGCAGTATTTT. Translation gives CASSFSGGFTISSTDTQYF.

This chain connects TRBV4-2 to TRBJ2-7; D ambiguous. Germline V gene lookup returns CDR1 LGHNA and CDR2 YNFKEQ. V lost 0 bases and J lost 1, with 7 bases in between. The CDR3 contains 14 residues. Here the CDR3 DNA reads TGTGCCAGCAGCCAAGATTATACATCCTACGAGCAGTACTTC. It is translated as CASSQDYTSYEQYF.

This clone has more than one count but fewer than ten. This CDR3 is CASITYPDRGVGTEAFF. The CDR3 DNA sequence: TGTGCCAGCATTACTTACCCTGACAGGGGGGTTGGGACTGAAGCTTTCTTT. The gene calls are TRBV28 and TRBJ1-1, with 9 bases fitting TRBD1. This CDR3 contains 17 residues. Germline V gene lookup returns CDR1 MDHEN and CDR2 SYDVKM. V was pared by 7 bases and J by 5 bases, with 17 bases of the junction left unmatched. The full variable domain, with the rest looked up from reference TRBV28 and TRBJ1-1, is DVKVTQSSRYLVKRTGEKVFLECVQDMDHENMFWYRQDPGLGLRLIYFSYDVKMKEKGDIPEGYSVSREKKERFSLILESASTNQTSMYLCASITYPDRGVGTEAFFGQGTRLTVV.

In this sample, this clone turned up a few times. The chain recombines TRBV3-1 (or the pseudogene TRBV3-2) with TRBJ2-1; D may be TRBD2 (5 bases). V was pared by 1 base and J by 5 bases, with 12 bases between. The length of the CDR3 is 15 residues. CDR1 and CDR2 from the germline V gene are LGHDT and YNNKEL (reference sequence). In DNA form, the CDR3 reads TGTGCCAGCAGCCAAGGGACTTTAACGAACAATGAGCAGTTCTTC. It translates to CASSQGTLTNNEQFF.

The chain has TRBV7-2 and TRBJ2-3; D gene uncertain. This CDR3 is 17 amino acids long. The V gene's germline CDR1 is SGHTA and CDR2 FQGNSA. Between the trimmed V and J ends, which lost 0 bases and 1 base, there was a span of 14 bases. Here the CDR3 DNA reads TGTGCCAGCAGCTTAGCAGAGGTTCGCACTGGCACAGATACGCAGTATTTT. Translated, it gives CASSLAEVRTGTDTQYF.

This chain connects TRBV28 to TRBJ1-5; perhaps TRBD1 as D (6 bases). CDR3 length: 15 amino acids. Germline-derived CDR1 and CDR2 are MDHEN and SYDVKM. Trimming took 6 bases from V and 0 from J, leaving 12 bases between them. CDR3 nucleotide sequence: TGTGCCAGCAGCCGCGGCAGGGGTAGCAATCAGCCCCAGCATTTT. It encodes CASSRGRGSNQPQHF.

The gene calls are TRBV7-3 and TRBJ2-7; a weak D match, TRBD1 (5 bases). The germline V gene encodes CDR1 SGHTA and CDR2 FQGTGA. Deletions cut 3 bases from V and 6 bases from J, with 12 bases between. This CDR3 contains 13 residues. CDR3 sequence: CASSFQAQGEQYF. CDR3 DNA: TGTGCCAGCAGCTTTCAGGCGCAGGGCGAGCAGTACTTC.

The DNA of the CDR3 is TGTGCCAGTAGTATAGTGGACAATGGGTACGAGCAGTACTTC. This encodes CASSIVDNGYEQYF. J is TRBJ2-7 and V is TRBV19; tentatively, D is TRBD1 (5 bases). The CDR3 extends over 14 amino acids. The germline gives CDR1 LNHDA, CDR2 SQIVND (reference sequence). The V gene lost 1 base and the J gene lost 4 bases, with 11 bases spanning the gap.

The J gene is TRBJ2-7, the V gene TRBV6-1; D not certain. Germline V lookup: CDR1 MNHNS, CDR2 SASEGT. CDR3 length: 16 amino acids. The V gene lost 0 bases and the J gene lost 4 bases, with 16 bases spanning the gap. In DNA form, the CDR3 reads TGTGCCAGCAGTGAAGCGCCGCGTCTGGCAGGTTACGAGCAGTACTTC. Its protein product is CASSEAPRLAGYEQYF.

The genes are TRBV7-9 and TRBJ2-5; maybe TRBD1 (6 bases). V dropped 4 bases and J dropped 5 bases, with 17 bases sitting between them. Germline CDR1 SEHNR, CDR2 FQNEAQ (reference sequence). The CDR3 length is 15 residues. The CDR3 DNA reads as TGTGCCAGCAGCTCCGGATCGTGGGGGCCGGAGACCCAGTACTTC. Encoded protein: CASSSGSWGPETQYF.

The chain carries TRBV7-2 and TRBJ1-5, with D hard to call. V lost 3 bases, J lost 0 bases, and 15 bases lay in between. Per germline, CDR1 SGHTA and CDR2 FQGNSA. This CDR3 is built from 17 residues. CDR3 sequence: CASSLLDIGYSNQPQHF. The CDR3 bases are TGTGCCAGCAGCTTGCTCGATATCGGGTATAGCAATCAGCCCCAGCATTTT.

The genes are TRBV5-1 and TRBJ1-4; possibly TRBD1 for D (6 bases). The germline gives CDR1 SGHRS, CDR2 YFSETQ. The CDR3 length is 14 residues. V lost 1 base to trimming and J lost 6 bases, with 10 bases between them. The DNA for the CDR3 is TGCGCCAGCAGCTTGAGGGGGTTGGATGAAAAACTGTTTTTT. It yields the protein CASSLRGLDEKLFF.